A single sample is the source of the 29 T cell receptor beta chains below, sequenced in a study of cytomegalovirus exposure and HLA in healthy donors. This table comes from immunoSEQ multiplex PCR, and its TCRdb copy is limited to in-frame clones, with some not included. The table shows about 200,000 clones, with roughly 84% occurring only once. Sequencing was performed on PBMCs. These TCRs come from a woman under 40 in good health and CMV-seropositive.

This chain uses TRBV6-1 with TRBJ1-1, with D possibly matching TRBD1 (5 bases). This CDR3 region has 15 residues. Germline V gives CDR1 MNHNS, CDR2 SASEGT. V gave up 0 bases and J gave up 1 base, with 9 bases separating them. The CDR3 DNA reads as TGTGCCAGCAGTGAAGCGCGGGGGGGGAACACTGAAGCTTTCTTT. Translated: CASSEARGGNTEAFF.

The V call is TRBV12-5, the J call TRBJ2-2; 7 bases line up with TRBD1. Per germline, CDR1 LGHNT and CDR2 FRNRAP. With V trimmed by 6 bases and J by 4 bases, 8 bases remained unmatched. The CDR3 is made up of 15 amino acids. CDR3 DNA sequence: TGTGCTAGTGGCGGCAGGGGGTCCGGCACCGGGGAGCTGTTTTTT. It encodes CASGGRGSGTGELFF.

The chain carries TRBV6-5 and TRBJ2-7; TRBD1 matches at 7 bases. J was trimmed by 7 bases and V by 6 bases; bases with no gene match: 12. The germline V gene encodes CDR1 MNHEY and CDR2 SVGAGI. This CDR3 is built from 14 residues. The CDR3 is CASSDTTGSLEQYF. Here the CDR3 DNA reads TGTGCCAGCAGCGACACGACAGGGAGTTTAGAGCAGTACTTC.

The chain carries TRBV5-8 and TRBJ2-1; D might be TRBD2 (7 bases). V shed 4 bases and J shed 7 bases, with 21 bases lying between them. Germline V lookup: CDR1 SGHTS, CDR2 YDEGEE. The CDR3 totals 16 residues. CDR3 sequence: CASSPRVWGGQNEQFF. CDR3 sequence (DNA): TGTGCCAGCAGCCCTCGGGTTTGGGGGGGCCAAAATGAGCAGTTCTTC.

The DNA for the CDR3 is TGTGCCAGCAGTCAGGAGGGAGGTAGCAATCAGCCCCAGCATTTT. Translation: CASSQEGGSNQPQHF. The J gene is TRBJ1-5, the V gene TRBV6-4, with no clear D. Germline-derived CDR1 and CDR2 are MRHNA and SNTAGT. The CDR3 sequence is 15 residues long. V was pared by 5 bases and J by 0 bases, with 11 bases between.

This clone was counted once. The gene calls are TRBV5-1 and TRBJ2-1; D might be TRBD2 (6 bases). V lost 4 bases to trimming and J lost 3 bases, with 8 bases between them. CDR1 and CDR2 (germline): SGHRS, YFSETQ. This CDR3 region has 13 residues. The CDR3 nucleotides are TGCGCCAGCAGCGCGACTAGCTACAATGAGCAGTTCTTC. This encodes CASSATSYNEQFF.

The genes are TRBV28 and TRBJ2-1; 8 bases fit TRBD2. V lost 5 bases and J lost 8; bases outside the gene matches: 14. The CDR3 spans 16 residues. The germline V gene has CDR1 MDHEN and CDR2 SYDVKM. CDR3 sequence reads: CASSPPSGAGAHEQFF. As DNA, the CDR3 is TGTGCCAGCAGTCCCCCCTCCGGAGCGGGAGCCCATGAGCAGTTCTTC.

J is TRBJ2-7 and V is TRBV4-1, with TRBD2 identical over 7 bases. V lost 4 bases, J lost 2 bases, and 11 bases stayed unmatched. This CDR3 spans 16 amino acids. Per germline, CDR1 MGHRA and CDR2 YSYEKL. The CDR3 DNA is TGCGCCAGCAGCCCAGGTCGGGGAGGGCGAACCTACGAGCAGTACTTC. Protein sequence: CASSPGRGGRTYEQYF.

This sequence joins TRBV19 and TRBJ1-1; D is uncertain. The germline V gene encodes CDR1 LNHDA and CDR2 SQIVND (reference sequence). V was trimmed by 10 bases and J by 1 base, leaving 7 bases between them. The CDR3 runs to 11 residues. The chain's CDR3 is CATRQNTEAFF. CDR3 nucleotide sequence: TGTGCCACCAGGCAGAACACTGAAGCTTTCTTT.

This clone was observed a few times. This chain links TRBV6-5 with TRBJ1-1; no clear D gene. Trimming took 0 bases from V and 0 from J, leaving 11 bases between them. The CDR3 covers 16 residues. Germline V gene sequence: CDR1 MNHEY, CDR2 SVGAGI. This CDR3 is CASSYSTGGMNTEAFF. CDR3 in DNA: TGTGCCAGCAGTTACTCGACCGGCGGGATGAACACTGAAGCTTTCTTT.

The chain joins TRBV27 to TRBJ2-1, with a tentative D call TRBD2 (5 bases). Trimming stripped 6 bases from V and 5 bases from J, with 14 bases between. The germline V gene encodes CDR1 MNHEY and CDR2 SMNVEV (reference sequence). The CDR3 is 14 amino acids. The CDR3 sequence: CASRPAGYHNEQFF. The CDR3 nucleotides read TGTGCCAGCAGGCCTGCGGGTTACCACAATGAGCAGTTCTTC.

The chain employs TRBV10-2 and TRBJ2-7; 10 nucleotides agree with TRBD2. V trimming: 10 bases; J trimming: 1 base; junction bases outside the gene matches: 7. The CDR3 is 14 residues long. CDR1 and CDR2 from the germline V gene are WSHSY and SAAADI. Written as DNA, the CDR3 is TGCGCCACCCGAAGACTAGCGGGTTCCTACGAGCAGTACTTC. It is translated as CATRRLAGSYEQYF.

The chain recombines TRBV27 with TRBJ2-6; 8 positions match TRBD1. The CDR3 consists of 18 residues. Losses at the gene ends were 5 bases for V and 4 bases for J; bases not matched to a gene: 13. Germline assignment: CDR1 MNHEY and CDR2 SMNVEV (reference sequence). The CDR3 coding sequence is TGTGCCAGCAGTGAAATCCAGGGGGCGAGGTCCGGGGCCAACGTCCTGACTTTC. It translates to CASSEIQGARSGANVLTF.

This clone has more than one count but fewer than ten. The rearrangement joins TRBV7-9 to TRBJ1-2; TRBD1 aligns across 9 bases. The CDR3 contains 14 residues. V lost 2 bases, J lost 8 bases, and 6 bases stayed unmatched. Germline V gene lookup returns CDR1 SEHNR and CDR2 FQNEAQ (reference sequence). CDR3 protein: CASSLRTGGWGYTF. The DNA for the CDR3 is TGTGCCAGCAGCTTACGAACAGGGGGCTGGGGCTACACCTTC.

In its sample, this clone was seen once. The rearrangement links TRBV7-2 to TRBJ2-2; TRBD2 agrees at 8 bases. Trimming cost V 4 bases and J 6 bases; bases outside gene matches: 10. Germline V lookup: CDR1 SGHTA, CDR2 FQGNSA. The CDR3 is made up of 16 amino acids. DNA for the CDR3: TGTGCCAGCAGCTGGACTACCGGGACTAGTGCCGGGGAGCTGTTTTTT. Amino acids: CASSWTTGTSAGELFF. Full variable domain (outside the CDR3, taken from reference TRBV7-2 and TRBJ2-2): GAGVSQSPSNKVTEKGKDVELRCDPISGHTALYWYRQSLGQGLEFLIYFQGNSAPDKSGLPSDRFSAERTGGSVSTLTIQRTQQEDSAVYLCASSWTTGTSAGELFFGEGSRLTVL.

The chain joins TRBV9 to TRBJ2-1; D perhaps matches TRBD2 (5 bases). With 4 bases removed from V and 9 bases from J, the gap between germline ends came to 11 bases. Germline-derived CDR1 and CDR2 are SGDLS and YYNGEE. The CDR3 spans 12 residues. The CDR3 DNA reads TGTGCCAGCAGCCCCCTAGAGGGTGAGCAGTTCTTC. Residues: CASSPLEGEQFF. Drawing the rest from reference TRBV9 and TRBJ2-1, the complete variable domain is DSGVTQTPKHLITATGQRVTLRCSPRSGDLSVYWYQQSLDQGLQFLIQYYNGEERAKGNILERFSAQQFPDLHSELNLSSLELGDSALYFCASSPLEGEQFFGPGTRLTVL.

The gene calls are TRBV5-1 and TRBJ1-1; the D gene is possibly TRBD1 (6 bases). Germline V gene data show CDR1 as SGHRS and CDR2 as YFSETQ. V lost 5 bases, J lost 5 bases, and 13 bases lay in between. The CDR3 length is 13 residues. CDR3 coding DNA: TGCGCCAGCAGAACTGACAGGATGACTGAAGCTTTCTTT. Translating it yields CASRTDRMTEAFF.

The V and J genes are TRBV6-4 and TRBJ2-3; 8 nucleotides match TRBD2. This CDR3 comprises 14 residues. The junction had 9 bases not matched to a gene; V was cut back by 4 bases and J by 9 bases. Germline lookup yields CDR1 MRHNA and CDR2 SNTAGT. The CDR3 sequence is CASSVDSGIGTQYF. The CDR3 bases are TGTGCCAGCAGTGTGGATAGCGGGATTGGGACGCAGTATTTT.

The CDR3: CASIGGMVSGNTIYF. Written as DNA, the CDR3 is TGTGCCAGCATCGGGGGGATGGTTTCTGGAAACACCATATATTTT. The chain employs TRBV28 and TRBJ1-3, with D possibly TRBD1 on 5 matching bases. The germline V gene has CDR1 MDHEN and CDR2 SYDVKM. This CDR3 spans 15 amino acids. V was shortened by 7 bases and J by 1 base, with 14 bases between the two germline ends.

The genes are TRBV5-4 and TRBJ1-3; a possible D gene is TRBD1 (6 bases). The V end was cut by 4 bases, the J end by 0 bases, with 8 bases between. The germline CDR1 and CDR2 sequences are SGHNT and YYREEE (reference sequence). This CDR3 has 14 amino acids. This CDR3 reads CASSRQDSGNTIYF. The CDR3 coding sequence is TGTGCCAGCAGCCGACAGGACTCTGGAAACACCATATATTTT. The whole variable domain, filled in from reference TRBV5-4 and TRBJ1-3, reads ETGVTQSPTHLIKTRGQQVTLRCSSQSGHNTVSWYQQALGQGPQFIFQYYREEENGRGNFPPRFSGLQFPNYSSELNVNALELDDSALYLCASSRQDSGNTIYFGEGSWLTVV.

V usage is TRBV18 and J usage is TRBJ1-1; TRBD1 matches at 9 bases. The CDR3 contains 14 residues. V lost 0 bases and J lost 10; bases outside the gene matches: 6. Germline values: CDR1 KGHSH, CDR2 LQKENI. The CDR3 loop is CASSPPGDRAVAFF. The CDR3 DNA follows: TGTGCCAGCTCACCACCGGGGGACAGGGCGGTAGCTTTCTTT.

This clone has just a few counts. The V and J genes are TRBV19 and TRBJ1-5, with D possibly matching TRBD1 (5 bases). Trimming shortened V by 2 bases and J by 3 bases, and 14 bases separated the two germline ends. The CDR3 is 16 residues long. Germline V gives CDR1 LNHDA, CDR2 SQIVND (reference sequence). CDR3 sequence: CASSILAGVPNQPQHF. CDR3 nucleotide sequence: TGTGCCAGTAGTATACTTGCGGGGGTCCCCAATCAGCCCCAGCATTTT.

The rearrangement joins TRBV9 to TRBJ2-3, with TRBD2 matching 12 bases. The CDR3 has 16 residues. The V segment lost 0 bases and the J segment 5 bases; nucleotides outside the gene matches: 4. Germline-derived CDR1 and CDR2 are SGDLS and YYNGEE. The CDR3 spells CASSVGLAGAEDTQYF. In nucleotides, the CDR3 is TGTGCCAGCAGCGTAGGACTAGCGGGAGCGGAAGATACGCAGTATTTT.

This sequence joins TRBV5-1 and TRBJ2-7; D is ambiguous. Germline V gene sequence: CDR1 SGHRS, CDR2 YFSETQ. The germline V and J ends were trimmed by 4 bases and 7 bases, with 15 bases remaining between them. The CDR3 has 13 residues. The CDR3 DNA follows: TGCGCCAGCAGCCCGAGGTTGGCTGGGGAGCAGTACTTC. It specifies CASSPRLAGEQYF.

The chain couples TRBV2 to TRBJ2-5; tentative D call: TRBD2 (6 bases). Germline-derived CDR1 and CDR2 are SNHLY and FYNNEI. CDR3 length equals 13 residues. Between the trimmed V and J ends, which lost 8 bases and 5 bases, there was a span of 15 bases. The CDR3 protein is CASGWVAGETQYF. In nucleotides, the CDR3 is TGTGCCAGCGGATGGGTTGCGGGGGAGACCCAGTACTTC.

The V call is TRBV29-1, the J call TRBJ2-7; TRBD1 aligns across 9 bases. CDR1 is SQVTM, CDR2 ANQGSEA, per germline. CDR3 length: 13 amino acids. J lost 4 bases, V lost 4 bases, and 5 bases had no gene match. Here the CDR3 reads CSVGGQGDYEQYF. CDR3 nucleotide sequence: TGCAGCGTTGGGGGACAGGGCGATTACGAGCAGTACTTC.

The V and J genes are TRBV7-8 and TRBJ1-1; 9 bases fit TRBD1. The V segment lost 1 base and the J segment 5 bases; nucleotides outside the gene matches: 8. CDR3 length: 16 amino acids. Germline CDR1 is SGHVS and CDR2 is FQNEAQ. CDR3 region: CASSLGRGQGGTEAFF. The DNA for the CDR3 is TGTGCCAGCAGCTTAGGCAGGGGACAGGGAGGGACTGAAGCTTTCTTT.

This chain joins TRBV2 and TRBJ2-7; 9 nucleotides align to TRBD2. Germline V gene data show CDR1 as SNHLY and CDR2 as FYNNEI. Trimming removed 4 bases from V and 3 bases from J; junction bases left unmatched: 1. The length of the CDR3 is 13 residues. CDR3 nucleotide sequence: TGTGCCAGCAGTGCTAGCGGGATCTACGAGCAGTACTTC. It translates to CASSASGIYEQYF.

This clone was recorded only once. The V and J genes are TRBV7-8 and TRBJ2-7; D is unclear. In germline, CDR1 is SGHVS, CDR2 FQNEAQ. The germline V and J ends were trimmed by 5 bases and 5 bases, with 16 bases remaining between them. The CDR3 consists of 14 residues. The CDR3 loop reads CASSPYVLGDEQYF. The CDR3 region has the DNA TGTGCCAGCAGCCCCTACGTATTAGGAGACGAGCAGTACTTC.